Listed below are T cell receptor beta chains from one sample, sequenced in a study of blood T cell repertoires in COVID-19. Only in-frame clones appear in the TCRdb table, and some are missing; sequencing was by immunoSEQ multiplex PCR. The data contain tens of thousands of clones, 80% to 90% of them singletons. The sequenced sample consisted of peripheral blood. The receptor source for this set is a man in his forties or fifties with active COVID-19. CDR3s include the opening cysteine and the closing phenylalanine or tryptophan. A D gene is named only where the DNA matches it firmly. Size values are once, few and many counts, or a class for expanded clones, and some rows have none.

V gene: TRBV27; J gene: TRBJ2-7; clone size: .; D gene: .; CDR3 protein: CASSLTSRGEQYF; CDR3 DNA: TGTGCCAGCAGTTTAACCAGCAGGGGTGAGCAGTACTTC
V gene: TRBV11-3; J gene: TRBJ2-7; clone size: .; D gene: TRBD1; CDR3 protein: CASSFTGEAEQYF; CDR3 DNA: TGTGCCAGCAGCTTTACAGGGGAAGCCGAGCAGTACTTC
V gene: TRBV9; J gene: TRBJ2-1; clone size: .; D gene: .; CDR3 protein: CASSPRRSAYNEQFF; CDR3 DNA: TGTGCCAGCAGCCCCCGTCGGTCCGCGTACAATGAGCAGTTCTTC
V gene: TRBV5-4; J gene: TRBJ1-1; clone size: .; D gene: TRBD1; CDR3 protein: CASSLGQGRNTEAFF; CDR3 DNA: TGTGCCAGCAGCTTGGGACAGGGGAGGAACACTGAAGCTTTCTTT
V gene: TRBV6-1; J gene: TRBJ1-6; clone size: .; D gene: .; CDR3 protein: CASSEAGSYNSPLHF; CDR3 DNA: TGTGCCAGCAGTGAAGCGGGCAGCTATAATTCACCCCTCCACTTT
V gene: TRBV11-3; J gene: TRBJ2-7; clone size: .; D gene: .; CDR3 protein: CASSFSGWEWSYEQYF; CDR3 DNA: TGTGCCAGCAGCTTTTCCGGATGGGAGTGGTCCTACGAGCAGTACTTC
V gene: TRBV6-5; J gene: TRBJ1-3; clone size: .; D gene: .; CDR3 protein: CASRPTGDGNTIYF; CDR3 DNA: TGTGCCAGCAGGCCGACAGGAGATGGAAACACCATATATTTT
V gene: TRBV3-1/TRBV3-2; J gene: TRBJ2-3; clone size: many; D gene: TRBD2; CDR3 protein: CASSRRAGGADTQYF; CDR3 DNA: TGTGCCAGCAGCCGTAGGGCGGGAGGGGCAGATACGCAGTATTTT
V gene: TRBV7-8; J gene: TRBJ2-5; clone size: .; D gene: .; CDR3 protein: CASSRGPRETQYF; CDR3 DNA: TGTGCCAGCAGCAGGGGCCCGAGGGAGACCCAGTACTTC
V gene: TRBV7-7; J gene: TRBJ2-3; clone size: .; D gene: .; CDR3 protein: CAVSGQSGTDTQYF; CDR3 DNA: TGTGCCGTGAGTGGACAGTCAGGAACAGATACGCAGTATTTT
V gene: TRBV2; J gene: TRBJ1-6; clone size: .; D gene: TRBD1; CDR3 protein: CASSERTGKDNSPLHF; CDR3 DNA: TGTGCCAGCAGTGAAAGGACAGGGAAGGACAATTCACCCCTCCACTTT
V gene: TRBV5-4; J gene: TRBJ2-7; clone size: .; D gene: TRBD2; CDR3 protein: CASSFLAGVGEQYF; CDR3 DNA: TGTGCCAGCAGCTTTCTAGCGGGAGTCGGTGAGCAGTACTTC
V gene: TRBV9; J gene: TRBJ1-5; clone size: few; D gene: TRBD1; CDR3 protein: CASSVGQGDSNQPQHF; CDR3 DNA: TGTGCCAGCAGCGTCGGACAGGGGGATAGCAATCAGCCCCAGCATTTT
V gene: TRBV7-9; J gene: TRBJ2-5; clone size: .; D gene: .; CDR3 protein: CASSPPAGALKMETQYF; CDR3 DNA: TGTGCCAGCAGCCCTCCGGCGGGGGCCCTCAAAATGGAGACCCAGTACTTC
V gene: TRBV28; J gene: TRBJ2-1; clone size: .; D gene: .; CDR3 protein: CASSLLSSPRTIF; CDR3 DNA: TGTGCCAGCAGTTTATTGTCTAGCCCGAGAACGATCTTC
V gene: TRBV9; J gene: TRBJ1-5; clone size: .; D gene: TRBD1; CDR3 protein: CASSPGGSNQPQHF; CDR3 DNA: TGTGCCAGCAGCCCAGGGGGAAGCAATCAGCCCCAGCATTTT
V gene: TRBV7-3; J gene: TRBJ2-2; clone size: .; D gene: .; CDR3 protein: CASSISGGSRELFF; CDR3 DNA: TGTGCCAGCAGCATATCCGGGGGATCTCGGGAGCTGTTTTTT
V gene: TRBV7-8; J gene: TRBJ2-7; clone size: .; D gene: TRBD1; CDR3 protein: CASSLEGQGERRNEQYF; CDR3 DNA: TGTGCCAGCAGCTTAGAAGGACAGGGCGAGCGAAGAAACGAGCAGTACTTC
V gene: TRBV4-3; J gene: TRBJ2-7; clone size: .; D gene: TRBD1; CDR3 protein: CASPHSGGRGEQYF; CDR3 DNA: TGCGCCAGCCCTCACTCAGGGGGCCGAGGCGAGCAGTACTTC
V gene: TRBV7-7; J gene: TRBJ2-1; clone size: .; D gene: .; CDR3 protein: CASSLVRVDEQFF; CDR3 DNA: TGTGCCAGCAGCTTAGTCAGGGTGGATGAGCAGTTCTTC
V gene: TRBV18; J gene: TRBJ2-7; clone size: .; D gene: TRBD2; CDR3 protein: CASSTTSGGSYEQYF; CDR3 DNA: TGTGCCAGCTCGACGACTAGCGGTGGGTCCTACGAGCAGTACTTC
V gene: TRBV5-1; J gene: TRBJ2-2; clone size: .; D gene: TRBD2; CDR3 protein: CASSPVTPGTGGGLFF; CDR3 DNA: TGCGCCAGCAGCCCAGTTACCCCGGGCACCGGGGGGGGGCTGTTTTTT
V gene: TRBV6-5; J gene: TRBJ2-7; clone size: .; D gene: .; CDR3 protein: CASSGLLKAYEQYF; CDR3 DNA: TGTGCCAGCAGCGGACTACTCAAAGCCTACGAGCAGTACTTC
V gene: TRBV27; J gene: TRBJ1-2; clone size: few; D gene: .; CDR3 protein: CASSLSPGLYGYTF; CDR3 DNA: TGTGCCAGCAGTCTTTCTCCGGGACTCTATGGCTACACCTTC
V gene: TRBV7-8; J gene: TRBJ2-1; clone size: .; D gene: .; CDR3 protein: CASSLDGGAAYNEQFF; CDR3 DNA: TGTGCCAGCAGCTTAGATGGTGGGGCAGCATACAATGAGCAGTTCTTC
V gene: TRBV7-8; J gene: TRBJ1-5; clone size: .; D gene: .; CDR3 protein: CASSLVETKDEPQHF; CDR3 DNA: TGTGCCAGCAGCTTAGTTGAGACAAAAGACGAGCCCCAGCATTTT
V gene: TRBV2; J gene: TRBJ2-2; clone size: .; D gene: .; CDR3 protein: CASSESSGGLNTGELFF; CDR3 DNA: TGTGCCAGCAGTGAAAGTTCCGGGGGACTCAACACCGGGGAGCTGTTTTTT
V gene: TRBV4-2; J gene: TRBJ1-5; clone size: .; D gene: .; CDR3 protein: CASSQSYSNQPQHF; CDR3 DNA: TGTGCCAGCAGCCAAAGCTATAGCAATCAGCCCCAGCATTTT
V gene: TRBV12-5; J gene: TRBJ2-3; clone size: once; D gene: TRBD2; CDR3 protein: CASGLRRLAGGRTSTDTQYF; CDR3 DNA: TGTGCTAGTGGTTTGCGCCGACTAGCGGGGGGCCGTACTAGCACAGATACGCAGTATTTT
V gene: TRBV3-1/TRBV3-2; J gene: TRBJ1-5; clone size: .; D gene: .; CDR3 protein: CASSHLRGAGDDQPQHF; CDR3 DNA: TGTGCCAGCAGCCACTTACGGGGGGCAGGGGATGATCAGCCCCAGCATTTT
V gene: TRBV3-1/TRBV3-2; J gene: TRBJ2-7; clone size: .; D gene: TRBD1; CDR3 protein: CASSDRDRLSYEQYF; CDR3 DNA: TGTGCCAGCAGCGACCGGGACAGGCTCTCCTACGAGCAGTACTTC
V gene: TRBV5-5; J gene: TRBJ2-2; clone size: .; D gene: TRBD1; CDR3 protein: CASSQTGYDGELFF; CDR3 DNA: TGTGCCAGCAGCCAGACAGGGTATGACGGGGAGCTGTTTTTT
V gene: TRBV6-2/TRBV6-3; J gene: TRBJ2-5; clone size: few; D gene: TRBD2; CDR3 protein: CASSYEFGTTETQYF; CDR3 DNA: TGTGCCAGCAGTTACGAGTTCGGGACTACAGAGACCCAGTACTTC
V gene: TRBV6-5; J gene: TRBJ2-3; clone size: .; D gene: .; CDR3 protein: CASSYYRTRSTDTQYF; CDR3 DNA: TGTGCCAGCAGTTACTATAGGACAAGAAGCACAGATACGCAGTATTTT
V gene: TRBV28; J gene: TRBJ2-7; clone size: .; D gene: .; CDR3 protein: CASSLTAGYGQYF; CDR3 DNA: TGTGCCAGCAGTTTAACGGCAGGGTATGGGCAGTACTTC
V gene: TRBV4-2; J gene: TRBJ1-2; clone size: .; D gene: TRBD1; CDR3 protein: CASSQDLTGLIYGYTF; CDR3 DNA: TGTGCCAGCAGCCAAGATCTGACAGGGTTGATCTATGGCTACACCTTC
V gene: TRBV6-5; J gene: TRBJ1-3; clone size: .; D gene: TRBD1; CDR3 protein: CASSYGQGGNTIYF; CDR3 DNA: TGTGCCAGCAGTTACGGACAGGGAGGAAACACCATATATTTT
V gene: TRBV6-4; J gene: TRBJ2-3; clone size: .; D gene: TRBD1; CDR3 protein: CASSDSTGQGADTQYF; CDR3 DNA: TGTGCCAGCAGTGACTCGACTGGACAGGGGGCAGATACGCAGTATTTT
V gene: TRBV19; J gene: TRBJ1-5; clone size: .; D gene: TRBD1; CDR3 protein: CASTGDRGSQPQHF; CDR3 DNA: TGTGCCAGTACGGGGGACAGGGGGAGTCAGCCCCAGCATTTT
V gene: TRBV6-5; J gene: TRBJ2-5; clone size: .; D gene: TRBD1; CDR3 protein: CASSYSTGEVVETQYF; CDR3 DNA: TGTGCCAGCAGTTACTCGACAGGGGAGGTAGTTGAGACCCAGTACTTC
V gene: TRBV5-1; J gene: TRBJ2-7; clone size: .; D gene: TRBD1; CDR3 protein: CASSPGTGVYYEQYF; CDR3 DNA: TGCGCCAGCAGCCCCGGGACAGGGGTTTACTACGAGCAGTACTTC
V gene: TRBV19; J gene: TRBJ1-1; clone size: .; D gene: .; CDR3 protein: CASSIGQLNTEAFF; CDR3 DNA: TGTGCCAGTAGTATTGGACAGCTGAACACTGAAGCTTTCTTT
V gene: TRBV3-1/TRBV3-2; J gene: TRBJ2-7; clone size: .; D gene: .; CDR3 protein: CASSGGPGVHEQYF; CDR3 DNA: TGTGCCAGCAGCGGGGGTCCGGGGGTCCACGAGCAGTACTTC
V gene: TRBV9; J gene: TRBJ1-1; clone size: .; D gene: TRBD1; CDR3 protein: CASSVTGGTEAFF; CDR3 DNA: TGTGCCAGCAGCGTAACAGGGGGCACTGAAGCTTTCTTT
V gene: TRBV30; J gene: TRBJ1-6; clone size: .; D gene: .; CDR3 protein: CAWARGGHSPLHF; CDR3 DNA: TGTGCCTGGGCAAGGGGGGGACATTCACCCCTCCACTTT
V gene: TRBV27; J gene: TRBJ2-6; clone size: few; D gene: .; CDR3 protein: CASSSTNGFQRSGANVLTF; CDR3 DNA: TGTGCCAGCAGTTCCACCAATGGGTTCCAGCGGTCTGGGGCCAACGTCCTGACTTTC
V gene: TRBV13; J gene: TRBJ1-1; clone size: .; D gene: .; CDR3 protein: CASSLPQANTEAFF; CDR3 DNA: TGTGCCAGCAGCTTACCGCAGGCGAACACTGAAGCTTTCTTT
V gene: TRBV3-1/TRBV3-2; J gene: TRBJ2-1; clone size: .; D gene: .; CDR3 protein: CASSRGYNEQFF; CDR3 DNA: TGTGCCAGCAGCCGCGGTTACAATGAGCAGTTCTTC